Described below is a single TCR beta chain sequence and its context. Antigen specificity is unknown. The observed sequence ends 3 residues before the CDR3 terminus, with the missing tail filled in from the germline J gene. The CDR3 runs to 19 residues. Germline V lookup: CDR1 MNHGY, CDR2 SAAAGT. J gave up 2 bases and V 5 bases, and 18 bases lay outside the gene matches. These data are taken from a study of T cell clonality in common variable immunodeficiency. Method: immunoSEQ multiplex PCR; TCRdb's copy keeps in-frame clones and lacks some. Sampling found under 25,000 clones, none seen once. Findings and limits, study-wide: In common variable immunodeficiency, TCR beta chains reportedly carried fewer deletions and N-nucleotide insertions.

The V call is TRBV6-8, the J call TRBJ2-7, with 10 bases matching TRBD2. This sequence originates from a human donor with common variable immunodeficiency. Sequencing was done on a sample of peripheral blood mononuclear cells. The CDR3 loop reads CASSPPRTSGRIRPYEQYF. The sequenced part of the CDR3 DNA is TGTGCCAGCAGTCCTCCGAGGACTAGCGGAAGGATTCGGCCCTACGAG.